These 20 T cell receptor beta chains originate from one sample sequenced in a study of shared clonotypes between healthy human individuals. Only in-frame clones appear in the TCRdb table, and some are missing; sequencing was by immunoSEQ multiplex PCR. The data hold about 680,000 clones, with around 73% observed a single time. Sequenced material: memory CD4+ T cells sorted from blood. The subset here: CD45RA-negative fraction. Every receptor here comes from a woman aged 25-40 years in good health.

The rearrangement joins TRBV2 to TRBJ1-1, with D possibly matching TRBD1 (6 bases). With 6 bases removed from V and 2 bases from J, the gap between germline ends came to 10 bases. The germline V gene encodes CDR1 SNHLY and CDR2 FYNNEI. The CDR3 has 13 residues. The CDR3 reads CASSGGANTEAFF. Here the CDR3 DNA reads TGTGCCAGCAGCGGGGGCGCCAACACTGAAGCTTTCTTT.

The chain carries TRBV7-9 and TRBJ2-2; the D gene is possibly TRBD1 (7 bases). V was shortened by 1 base and J by 4 bases, with 13 bases between the two germline ends. The CDR3 extends over 16 amino acids. Germline CDR1 is SEHNR and CDR2 is FQNEAQ (reference sequence). The CDR3 reads CASSLGTGGPTGELFF. DNA for the CDR3: TGTGCCAGCAGCTTAGGGACAGGAGGGCCCACCGGGGAGCTGTTTTTT.

The chain links TRBV5-1 to TRBJ2-7; D not resolved. The CDR3 extends over 15 amino acids. The germline V gene has CDR1 SGHRS and CDR2 YFSETQ. The germline V and J ends were trimmed by 3 bases and 3 bases, with 16 bases remaining between them. The CDR3 DNA reads TGCGCCAGCAGCTGGTTGACGCTGGGTTACTACGAGCAGTACTTC. Protein: CASSWLTLGYYEQYF.

This rearrangement joins TRBV30 to TRBJ2-7; 7 bases agree with TRBD2. With V trimmed by 2 bases and J by 0 bases, 7 bases remained unmatched. CDR1 is GTSNPN, CDR2 SVGIG, per germline (reference sequence). There are 15 residues in the CDR3. CDR3 coding DNA: TGTGCCTGGAGTAGGGGCGGGGGAAGCTCCTACGAGCAGTACTTC. As protein: CAWSRGGGSSYEQYF.

This clone was recorded at least ten times. The chain joins TRBV7-9 to TRBJ2-1, with 7 nucleotides matching TRBD2. CDR1 and CDR2 (germline): SEHNR, FQNEAQ (reference sequence). V lost 5 bases, J lost 5 bases, and 9 bases stayed unmatched. The CDR3 runs to 15 residues. The CDR3 is CASSPTSAGDNEQFF. The CDR3 nucleotides are TGTGCCAGCAGCCCAACTAGCGCAGGTGACAATGAGCAGTTCTTC.

The chain is built from TRBV6-5 and TRBJ1-1, with D hard to call. V shed 3 bases and J shed 4 bases, with 12 bases lying between them. The CDR3 totals 14 residues. Germline CDR1 reads MNHEY; CDR2 reads SVGAGI. The CDR3, as DNA: TGTGCCAGCAGTTATTCCGACGGAGGCACTGAAGCTTTCTTT. It codes for CASSYSDGGTEAFF.

This clone turned up a few times. This chain uses TRBV2 with TRBJ2-2; tentative D call: TRBD1 (6 bases). In germline, CDR1 is SNHLY, CDR2 FYNNEI. The germline V and J ends were trimmed by 5 bases and 3 bases, with 10 bases remaining between them. The CDR3 runs 14 residues. CDR3 region: CASSSTGHTGELFF. In nucleotides, the CDR3 is TGTGCCAGCAGTTCGACAGGACACACCGGGGAGCTGTTTTTT.

The rearrangement uses TRBV6-1 and TRBJ2-6; D unclear. V was cut by 1 base and J by 0 bases, with 7 bases left in between. Germline-derived CDR1 and CDR2 are MNHNS and SASEGT. CDR3 size: 16 residues. CDR3 amino acids: CASSEGLHSGANVLTF. Written as DNA, the CDR3 is TGTGCCAGCAGTGAAGGACTTCACTCTGGGGCCAACGTCCTGACTTTC.

This clone was seen ten or more times. The J gene is TRBJ2-7, the V gene TRBV28; unclear D gene. Germline CDR1 reads MDHEN; CDR2 reads SYDVKM. The length of the CDR3 is 13 residues. V lost 10 bases and J lost 0, with 13 bases in between. CDR3 in amino acids: CATLRASSYEQYF. The CDR3 DNA follows: TGTGCCACCCTACGGGCCAGCTCCTACGAGCAGTACTTC.

This clone was counted between two and nine times. The chain links TRBV2 to TRBJ2-1, with TRBD2 matching over 8 bases. The J segment lost 10 bases and the V segment lost 5 bases, leaving 10 bases of the junction unmatched. From germline, CDR1 is SNHLY and CDR2 FYNNEI. The CDR3 spans 14 residues. CDR3 in DNA: TGTGCCAGCAGTCCCAGGACTAGCTTCGGCGAGCAGTTCTTC. Translated, it gives CASSPRTSFGEQFF.

This chain uses TRBV19 with TRBJ1-1; TRBD1 matches at 7 bases. Germline assignment: CDR1 LNHDA and CDR2 SQIVND (reference sequence). With V trimmed by 1 base and J by 5 bases, 4 bases remained unmatched. The CDR3 has 14 residues. Here the CDR3 DNA reads TGTGCCAGTAGTATAGCGACAGGGAGAACTGAAGCTTTCTTT. Its protein product is CASSIATGRTEAFF.

This clone was picked up many times. The V and J genes are TRBV10-3 and TRBJ1-1, with 8 positions matching TRBD1. Per the germline V gene, CDR1 is ENHRY and CDR2 is SYGVKD. The CDR3 is made up of 13 amino acids. Losses at the gene ends were 6 bases for V and 4 bases for J; bases not matched to a gene: 4. As DNA, the CDR3 is TGTGCCATCAGGACAGGGGTAGGCACTGAAGCTTTCTTT. This translates into CAIRTGVGTEAFF.

The gene calls are TRBV4-1 and TRBJ2-7; TRBD2 matches 10 bases. V lost 6 bases and J lost 3; bases outside the gene matches: 8. Germline V gene sequence: CDR1 MGHRA, CDR2 YSYEKL. This CDR3 is built from 15 residues. The CDR3 protein is CASRPLAGVSYEQYF. The CDR3, as DNA: TGCGCCAGCAGGCCCCTAGCGGGAGTGAGCTACGAGCAGTACTTC.

This clone was seen ten or more times. The chain's CDR3 is CASSSHGANQPQHF. The CDR3, as DNA: TGTGCCAGCAGCTCCCATGGCGCCAATCAGCCCCAGCATTTT. V and J are TRBV7-2 and TRBJ1-5; D is unresolved. The CDR3 runs 14 residues. Trimming pared 4 bases from V and 3 bases from J, leaving 10 bases between. The germline gives CDR1 SGHTA, CDR2 FQGNSA.

The genes are TRBV18 and TRBJ2-1; tentative D call: TRBD1 (5 bases). The ends were cut back, 3 bases at V and 7 bases at J, with 10 bases in the middle. The germline gives CDR1 KGHSH, CDR2 LQKENI. The CDR3 has 13 amino acids. The CDR3 protein is CASSPLQENEQFF. The CDR3 DNA sequence: TGTGCCAGCTCACCGTTACAGGAAAATGAGCAGTTCTTC.

This clone was seen once. The chain employs TRBV5-1 and TRBJ2-2; D may be TRBD2 (6 bases). The CDR3 is made up of 17 amino acids. V lost 4 bases and J lost 1, with 17 bases in between. Germline V lookup: CDR1 SGHRS, CDR2 YFSETQ. The CDR3 region has the DNA TGCGCCAGCAGCCCAGGCCCAGGTAGCGGGAACACCGGGGAGCTGTTTTTT. Translation: CASSPGPGSGNTGELFF.

The chain links TRBV4-1 to TRBJ1-5; 7 bases line up with TRBD1. The CDR3 has 15 amino acids. Trimming at V came to 3 bases and at J to 6 bases, leaving 8 bases not matched to a gene. CDR1 and CDR2 (germline): MGHRA, YSYEKL. CDR3 nucleotide sequence: TGCGCCAGCAGCCACGCGGGACAGCGGGGTCAGCCCCAGCATTTT. As protein: CASSHAGQRGQPQHF.

This chain links TRBV10-1 with TRBJ2-2; D is uncertain. Trimming cost V 5 bases and J 4 bases, with 11 bases left between them. Germline CDR1 reads WNHNN; CDR2 reads SYGVQD (reference sequence). CDR3 length: 14 residues. The CDR3 spells CASSYSVGTGELFF. The CDR3 region has the DNA TGCGCCAGCAGTTACAGCGTCGGCACCGGGGAGCTGTTTTTT.

CDR3 coding DNA: TGTGCCAGCAGTTACGGACAGTCCCATAGCACAGATACGCAGTATTTT. Its protein product is CASSYGQSHSTDTQYF. This rearrangement joins TRBV6-6 to TRBJ2-3, with D perhaps TRBD1 (6 bases). The CDR3 is made up of 16 amino acids. The V gene's germline CDR1 is MNHNY and CDR2 SVGAGI (reference sequence). The V end was cut by 2 bases, the J end by 0 bases, with 12 bases between.

The chain combines TRBV29-1 with TRBJ1-2; possible D gene TRBD1, 6 bases. This CDR3 region has 15 residues. CDR1 is SQVTM and CDR2 is ANQGSEA in the germline V gene. V lost 1 base and J lost 3, with 15 bases in between. This CDR3 reads CSVEVGGQLDYGYTF. The CDR3 bases are TGCAGCGTTGAAGTCGGAGGACAGTTAGACTATGGCTACACCTTC.